The present T cell receptor (beta chain) was sequenced within a study of CD8 T cells in ankylosing spondylitis. Study results and caveats: Among TCR beta sequences, a motif of under 10 highly homologous variants appeared characteristic of ankylosing spondylitis blood. Disease-linked clones reportedly showed significant enrichment in matched ankylosing spondylitis synovial fluid. In reactive arthritis synovial fluid and blood, some motif variants had been reported before.

Preparation of TCR beta libraries was done by quantitative 5'-RACE with molecular barcodes. TCRdb processed the 5' RACE reads anew with MiXCR; each CDR3 protein has one entry. The sample lists approximately 88,000 distinct CDR3 sequences; about 9.1% were seen once. This CDR3 is built from 15 residues. Germline CDR1 reads MNHEY; CDR2 reads SVGAGI. The V segment lost 0 bases and the J segment 12 bases; nucleotides outside the gene matches: 13. This clonotype was counted at least ten times. The target antigen is unknown. The origin of this receptor is a male donor with ankylosing spondylitis or in good health (not recorded which). The gene calls are TRBV6-5 and TRBJ1-1, with 7 bases lining up with TRBD1. Material for sequencing was blood, either unsorted or a sorted T cell fraction (not recorded which). The CDR3 sequence: CASSYSLGDSFRSFF. The DNA for the CDR3 is TGTGCCAGCAGTTACTCACTCGGGGACAGTTTTCGGTCTTTCTTT.